The 13 T cell receptor beta chains below come from one sample, sequenced in a study of technical replicates of blood from four donors. Here immunoSEQ multiplex PCR was the method, and the copy in TCRdb shows in-frame clones only, minus some. The table has about 54,000 clones, 94% seen once. The sequenced material came from T cells isolated from PBMCs. The receptors were gathered from a human donor in good health.

The chain carries TRBV5-1 and TRBJ2-6; D unresolved. V was shortened by 5 bases and J by 0 bases, with 9 bases between the two germline ends. The germline V gene has CDR1 SGHRS and CDR2 YFSETQ. The CDR3 is 15 amino acids. CDR3 residues: CASRPPGSGANVLTF. The CDR3 DNA sequence: TGCGCCAGCAGACCTCCGGGCTCTGGGGCCAACGTCCTGACTTTC.

This clone was detected only once. This chain links TRBV11-3 with TRBJ1-4; possibly TRBD1 for D (6 bases). Trimming removed 1 base from V and 5 bases from J, with 11 bases in between. The CDR3 covers 15 residues. The germline V gene encodes CDR1 SGHNT and CDR2 YENEEA. CDR3 sequence reads: CASSLGTAENEKLFF. CDR3 nucleotides: TGTGCCAGCAGCTTAGGGACAGCCGAAAATGAAAAACTGTTTTTT.

The J gene is TRBJ1-3, the V gene TRBV9, with D unresolved. The CDR3 is made up of 13 amino acids. The germline gives CDR1 SGDLS, CDR2 YYNGEE. V lost 4 bases and J lost 0, with 5 bases in between. CDR3 sequence: CASSTSSGNTIYF. CDR3 nucleotide sequence: TGTGCCAGCAGCACAAGCTCTGGAAACACCATATATTTT.

In its sample, this clone was seen once. The rearrangement joins TRBV7-6 to TRBJ2-7; TRBD1 agrees at 7 bases. Per germline, CDR1 SGHVS and CDR2 FNYEAQ. The CDR3 is made up of 16 amino acids. J lost 5 bases, V lost 4 bases, and 14 bases had no gene match. CDR3 in DNA: TGTGCCAGCAGCTCCCCCTTGGGCCAGGGGGTCCACGAGCAGTACTTC. Amino acid sequence: CASSSPLGQGVHEQYF. Full variable domain (rest looked up from reference TRBV7-6 and TRBJ2-7): GAGVSQSPRYKVTKRGQDVALRCDPISGHVSLYWYRQALGQGPEFLTYFNYEAQQDKSGLPNDRFSAERPEGSISTLTIQRTEQRDSAMYRCASSSPLGQGVHEQYFGPGTRLTVT.

This clone appeared once. The chain is built from TRBV5-1 and TRBJ1-1, with 7 bases fitting TRBD1. CDR1 and CDR2 (germline): SGHRS, YFSETQ. The CDR3 is 14 residues long. V was pared by 5 bases and J by 2 bases, with 6 bases of the junction left unmatched. CDR3 protein: CASRTGTANTEAFF. The CDR3 region has the DNA TGCGCCAGCAGAACCGGGACAGCTAACACTGAAGCTTTCTTT. The complete variable domain, with remaining parts taken from reference TRBV5-1 and TRBJ1-1, reads KAGVTQTPRYLIKTRGQQVTLSCSPISGHRSVSWYQQTPGQGLQFLFEYFSETQRNKGNFPGRFSGRQFSNSRSEMNVSTLELGDSALYLCASRTGTANTEAFFGQGTRLTVV.

The V call is TRBV7-9, the J call TRBJ2-1; possible D gene TRBD1, 6 bases. Trimming removed 4 bases at V and 5 bases at J, with 27 bases between. There are 19 residues in the CDR3. Germline CDR1 and CDR2: SEHNR and FQNEAQ (reference sequence). CDR3 bases: TGTGCCAGCAGCTCAACCCGGACAGCCTGGACAACAAAGAACAATGAGCAGTTCTTC. Translation gives CASSSTRTAWTTKNNEQFF.

The V call is TRBV6-6, the J call TRBJ1-5; no clear D gene. CDR1 and CDR2 from the germline V gene are MNHNY and SVGAGI (reference sequence). The CDR3 spans 15 residues. The ends were cut back, 4 bases at V and 4 bases at J, with 14 bases in the middle. In DNA form, the CDR3 reads TGTGCCAGCAGTTTTGCTCTCGCGGGTAATCAGCCCCAGCATTTT. This encodes CASSFALAGNQPQHF.

The V gene is TRBV11-2, the J gene TRBJ2-5; 8 bases map to TRBD2. V lost 5 bases to trimming and J lost 2 bases; unmatched junction nucleotides: 7. The CDR3 spans 15 residues. Per germline, CDR1 SGHAT and CDR2 FQNNGV. The DNA of the CDR3 is TGTGCCAGCAGCCACGGACTAGCTTTACAAGAGACCCAGTACTTC. Translated, it gives CASSHGLALQETQYF.

The chain couples TRBV5-1 to TRBJ1-4, with TRBD1 identical over 8 bases. The CDR3 length is 15 residues. Germline V gives CDR1 SGHRS, CDR2 YFSETQ. Trimming cost V 4 bases and J 4 bases; bases outside gene matches: 6. The CDR3 coding sequence is TGCGCCAGCAGCCTGACAGGGGTCGGTAATGAAAAACTGTTTTTT. This codes for CASSLTGVGNEKLFF.

The CDR3: CASMGVDTEAFF. The CDR3 DNA sequence: TGTGCCAGCATGGGAGTGGACACTGAAGCTTTCTTT. This rearrangement joins TRBV6-5 to TRBJ1-1; D gene unclear. V was cut by 7 bases and J by 3 bases, with 9 bases left in between. The length of the CDR3 is 12 residues. Germline V gene lookup returns CDR1 MNHEY and CDR2 SVGAGI.

This chain's CDR3 is CASSYLQGSYEQYF. The CDR3 bases are TGTGCCAGCAGTTACTTACAGGGTTCCTACGAGCAGTACTTC. The rearrangement uses TRBV6-5 and TRBJ2-7; D is perhaps TRBD1 (6 bases). Germline values: CDR1 MNHEY, CDR2 SVGAGI. Trimming removed 1 base from V and 1 base from J, with 8 bases in between. The CDR3 has 14 residues.

The V call is TRBV7-9, the J call TRBJ1-5; D gene unclear. In germline, CDR1 is SEHNR, CDR2 FQNEAQ (reference sequence). The CDR3 extends over 13 amino acids. Trimming pared 5 bases from V and 7 bases from J, leaving 12 bases between. CDR3 amino acids: CASSGGLVQPQHF. In DNA form, the CDR3 reads TGTGCCAGCAGCGGAGGTTTAGTCCAGCCCCAGCATTTT.

The chain has TRBV9 and TRBJ2-7; TRBD2 is a possible D gene (7 bases). V was clipped by 0 bases and J by 4 bases, with 17 bases between them. This CDR3 has 16 amino acids. Germline V CDR1 and CDR2: SGDLS, YYNGEE. The chain's CDR3 is CASSVGPRGAGYEQYF. CDR3 DNA sequence: TGTGCCAGCAGCGTAGGCCCTCGGGGGGCGGGTTACGAGCAGTACTTC.